Included here is one T cell receptor (beta chain) sequence, with context. Within the sample, other DNA sequences also encode this same CDR3. The CDR3 sequence is 15 residues long. Germline CDR1 WNHNN, CDR2 SYGVQD (reference sequence). Germline trimming cut 1 base from V and 9 bases from J; bases unmatched to any gene: 6. These data come from a study of cytomegalovirus exposure and HLA in healthy donors. Study information: Prior work identified 120 million or so unique TCR beta sequences in some 180 million T cells.

PCR employed 60 Vbeta and 13 Jbeta primers. Libraries were prepared by immunoSEQ multiplex PCR; TCRdb keeps only in-frame clonotypes and omits some of them. The repertoire holds around 140,000 clones, roughly 80% seen once, with approximately 4.1% in the top ten. Donors had nominal health at sampling but likely had unrecorded immune exposures. Sequencing was performed on PBMCs. The chain carries TRBV10-1 and TRBJ1-6; TRBD1 matches 7 bases. The TCR was taken from a man between 40 and 49 years old in good health and CMV-seronegative. CDR3 in amino acids: CASSELTGLASPLHF. As DNA, the CDR3 is TGCGCCAGCAGTGAGTTGACAGGGTTGGCTTCACCCCTCCACTTT.